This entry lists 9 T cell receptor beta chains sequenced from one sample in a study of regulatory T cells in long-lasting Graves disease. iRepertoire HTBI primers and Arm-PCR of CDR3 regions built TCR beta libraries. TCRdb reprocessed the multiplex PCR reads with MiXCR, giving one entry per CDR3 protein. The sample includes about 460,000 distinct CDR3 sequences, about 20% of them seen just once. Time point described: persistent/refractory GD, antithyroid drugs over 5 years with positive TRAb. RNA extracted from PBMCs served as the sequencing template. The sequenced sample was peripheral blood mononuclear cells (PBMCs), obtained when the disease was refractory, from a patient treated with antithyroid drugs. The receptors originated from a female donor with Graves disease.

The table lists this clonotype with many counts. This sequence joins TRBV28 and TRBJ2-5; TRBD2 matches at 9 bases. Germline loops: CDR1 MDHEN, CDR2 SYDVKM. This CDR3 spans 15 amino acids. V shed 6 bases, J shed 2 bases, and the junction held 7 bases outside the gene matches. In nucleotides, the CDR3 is TGTGCCAGCAGCCCGGCTAGCGGGGTACAAGAGACCCAGTACTTC. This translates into CASSPASGVQETQYF.

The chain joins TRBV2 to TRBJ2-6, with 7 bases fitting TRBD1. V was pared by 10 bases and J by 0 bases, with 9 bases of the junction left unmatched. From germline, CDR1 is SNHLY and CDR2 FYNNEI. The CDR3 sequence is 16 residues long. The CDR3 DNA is TGTGCCACTCCAGGGGGTGGAAGCTCTGGGGCCAACGTCCTGACTTTC. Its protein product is CATPGGGSSGANVLTF.

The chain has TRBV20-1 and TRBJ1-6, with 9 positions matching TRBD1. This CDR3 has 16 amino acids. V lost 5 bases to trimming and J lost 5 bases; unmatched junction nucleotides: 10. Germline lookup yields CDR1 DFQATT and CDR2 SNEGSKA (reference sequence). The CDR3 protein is CSAGRPGQGHNSPLHF. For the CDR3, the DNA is TGCAGTGCTGGCCGTCCGGGACAGGGCCATAATTCACCCCTCCACTTT.

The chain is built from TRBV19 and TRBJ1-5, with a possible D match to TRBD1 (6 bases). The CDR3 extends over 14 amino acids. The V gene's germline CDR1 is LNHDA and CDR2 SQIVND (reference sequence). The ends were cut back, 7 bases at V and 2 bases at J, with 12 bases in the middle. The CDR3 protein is CASTPGAGNQPQHF. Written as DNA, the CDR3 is TGTGCCAGTACTCCGGGGGCCGGCAATCAGCCCCAGCATTTT.

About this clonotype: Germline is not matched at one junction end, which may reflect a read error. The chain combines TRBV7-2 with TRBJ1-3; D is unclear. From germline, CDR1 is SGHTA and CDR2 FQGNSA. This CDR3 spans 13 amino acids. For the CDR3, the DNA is TGTGCCAGCAGTATGGACCGTGGAATCACCATATATTTT. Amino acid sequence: CASSMDRGITIYF.

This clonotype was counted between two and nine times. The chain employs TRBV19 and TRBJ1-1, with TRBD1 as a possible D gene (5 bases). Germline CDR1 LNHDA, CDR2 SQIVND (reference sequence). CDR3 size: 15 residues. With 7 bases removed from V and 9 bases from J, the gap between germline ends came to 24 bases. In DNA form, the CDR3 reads TGTGCCAGTACTAACCCCGGCGGGGGAGGAGGGAAAGCTTTCTTT. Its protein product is CASTNPGGGGGKAFF.

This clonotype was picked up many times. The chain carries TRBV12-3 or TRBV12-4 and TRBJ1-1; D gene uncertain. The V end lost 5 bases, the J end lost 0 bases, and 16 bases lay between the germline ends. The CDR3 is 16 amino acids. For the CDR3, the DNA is TGTGCCAGCAGTCCTAGTGTGGCAGGCATGAACACTGAAGCTTTCTTT. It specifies CASSPSVAGMNTEAFF.

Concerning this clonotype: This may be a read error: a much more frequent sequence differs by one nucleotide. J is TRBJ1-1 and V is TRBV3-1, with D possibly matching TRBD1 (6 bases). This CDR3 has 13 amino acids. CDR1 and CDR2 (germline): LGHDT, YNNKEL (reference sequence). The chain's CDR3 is CASSQDGTFEASF. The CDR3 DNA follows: TGTGCCAGCAGCCAAGACGGGACATTTGAAGCTTCCTTT.

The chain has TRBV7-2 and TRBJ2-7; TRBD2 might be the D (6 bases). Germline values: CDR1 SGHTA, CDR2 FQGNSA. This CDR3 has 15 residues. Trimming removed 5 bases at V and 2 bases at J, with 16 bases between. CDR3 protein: CASSPGASATYEQYF. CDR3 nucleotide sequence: TGTGCCAGCAGCCCTGGGGCTAGCGCCACCTACGAGCAGTACTTC.